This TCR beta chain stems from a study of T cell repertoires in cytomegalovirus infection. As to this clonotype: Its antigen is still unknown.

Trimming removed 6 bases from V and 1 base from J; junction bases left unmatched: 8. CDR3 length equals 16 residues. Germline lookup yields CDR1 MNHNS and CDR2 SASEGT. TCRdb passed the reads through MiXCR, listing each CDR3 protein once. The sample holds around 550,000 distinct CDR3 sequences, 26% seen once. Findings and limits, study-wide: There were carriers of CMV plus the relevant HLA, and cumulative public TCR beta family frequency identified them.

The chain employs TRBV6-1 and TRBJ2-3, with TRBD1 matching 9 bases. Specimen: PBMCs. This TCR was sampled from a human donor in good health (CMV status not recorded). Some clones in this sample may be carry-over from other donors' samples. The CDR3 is CASSRLDRGGTDTQYF. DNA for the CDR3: TGTGCCAGCAGCCGATTGGACAGGGGAGGCACAGATACGCAGTATTTT.